This TCR beta chain was obtained from a study of T cell responses to AZD1222 COVID-19 vaccine (dated by TCRdb to about 2021). For the wider study: TCR sequencing covered approximately 230 trial participants: around 210 given two doses of AZD1222 and about 26 given two doses of MenACWY control vaccine. Trial participants were enrolled into age subgroups of 18-55, 56-69 and 70-plus years, which contained about 150, 28 and 57 TCR-sequenced participants, respectively. Overall results and qualifications from the work: Vaccine-associated CD4 TCRs spanned the whole spike protein, with dominant responses in regions 160-218 and 743-854. Because no samples from the day 14 peak response were available, repertoires could be characterized only after the peak T cell response. The 56-69-year group was small, and its depth increase did not reach significance, likely because of low power. Nearly half of unique spike-specific TCRs reportedly recognized epitopes outside regions mutated in the B.1.351 and B.1.1.7 variants. Only a handful of AZD1222 recipients were SARS-CoV-2 seropositive at baseline, limiting conclusions about previously exposed vaccinees. After two AZD1222 doses, spike-specific TCR breadth and depth were significantly higher than at day 0 and than in MenACWY recipients. Participants were mostly white British, with more females than males. The authors suggested clonal diversity may have been underestimated.

The CDR3 regions of human TCRbeta chains were analyzed by immunosequencing. The paper's processing steps were these. TCRs in the repertoires were compared against a reference library of SARS-CoV-2-specific TCRs that had been generated with the MIRA antigen-specificity platform. Breadth was defined as the fraction of unique TCRs that were SARS-CoV-2-associated, and depth was defined as the fraction of total T cells that were SARS-CoV-2-associated. Using the MIRA data, each spike-specific TCR was assigned both to the spike region to which the TCR was reactive and to a CD4 or CD8 class. Log10-transformed breadth and depth values were compared by one-way ANOVA with Sidak's multiple comparisons tests. TCRdb provides this immuneACCESS table in a form limited to in-frame rearrangements. Some clones are lacking; in checked studies, under half of them reflect an unresolved V gene, and why the rest are absent is not known. That table supplies the V and J calls and clone size; D and trimming were determined from the DNA. The sample records 90,000 to 120,000 clones, 70% to 90% of which are singletons. The ten largest clones capture approximately 4.8% of the sample.

Details on this clone: Its antigen remains unidentified. No base quality values were provided; no much bigger clone lies one nucleotide off.

Read against the paper, the sample's time point label means: about 28 days (+/-7) after the second vaccine dose. AZD1222 recipients with second doses at about 4 weeks or about 12 weeks were pooled, because spike-specific TCR depth and breadth did not differ between schedules. Vaccinee samples came from UK trials COV001 and COV002, including a single-blind randomized controlled phase 2/3 trial of AZD1222 (ChAdOx1 nCoV-19) in healthy adults. Trial participant PBMC samples were collected at day 0 and day 28 after the second dose for TCRbeta chain sequencing. Germline trimming: 7 bases from V, 8 bases from J; junction bases outside gene matches: 3. The CDR3 measures 12 amino acids from cysteine to phenylalanine. Solely the CDR3 DNA is kept, with 36 bases framed from the first base. CDR1 and CDR2 are drawn from the germline V gene: MNHEY, SVGAGI.

The receptor chain draws on TRBV6-5 and TRBJ1-4; the junction holds 8 bases that match TRBD1. The TCR originated in an adult who received the AZD1222 COVID-19 vaccine. Sequencing was performed on peripheral blood, taken 28 days after the second AZD1222 dose. The nucleotides read TGTGCCAGCACTGGACAGGGAGAAAAACTGTTTTTT. It translates as CASTGQGEKLFF.